The rows below give T cell receptor beta chains drawn from one sample of a study of T cell responses to AZD1222 COVID-19 vaccine. Clones were read by immunoSEQ multiplex PCR, and TCRdb kept only the in-frame ones, dropping some. The sample contains around 140,000 clones, 92% of which appear only once. The input for sequencing was peripheral blood, taken 28 days after the second AZD1222 dose. The receptors stem from an adult who received the AZD1222 COVID-19 vaccine. The CDR3 runs from the conserved cysteine through the conserved F or W. A D gene is named only where the DNA matches it firmly. Clone size is given for some rows only: seen once, a few or many times, or a class if the clone is expanded.

TRBJ2-3	11	-	TRBV20-1	-	CSARRADTQYF	TGCAGTGCCCGGCGGGCAGATACGCAGTATTTT
TRBJ1-2	13	-	TRBV2	-	CASILDKFNGYTF	TGTGCCAGCATTCTGGACAAATTTAATGGCTACACCTTC
TRBJ2-7	16	-	TRBV13	-	CASSEAGAGSSYEQYF	TGTGCCAGCAGCGAGGCCGGAGCGGGTAGCTCCTACGAGCAGTACTTC
TRBJ2-6	15	-	TRBV9	-	CASSVAPSGANVLTF	TGTGCCAGCAGCGTAGCCCCCTCTGGGGCCAACGTCCTGACTTTC
TRBJ2-7	16	-	TRBV30	TRBD2	CAWSGLTSEWSHEQYF	TGTGCCTGGAGTGGACTTACTAGCGAGTGGAGCCACGAGCAGTACTTC
TRBJ1-1	15	once	TRBV10-3	-	CAISAQGGGQTEAFF	TGTGCCATCAGTGCTCAAGGGGGAGGTCAGACTGAAGCTTTCTTT
TRBJ2-5	11	-	TRBV30	-	CAWSVSETQYF	TGTGCCTGGAGTGTCAGCGAGACCCAGTACTTC
TRBJ1-4	17	-	TRBV5-8	TRBD1	CASSSGQGDLTNEKLFF	TGTGCCAGCAGCTCGGGACAGGGGGACCTCACTAATGAAAAACTGTTTTTT
TRBJ1-1	14	once	TRBV7-9	-	CASSLAGGVHEAFF	TGTGCCAGCAGCTTAGCAGGGGGAGTCCATGAAGCTTTCTTT
TRBJ2-1	15	-	TRBV9	TRBD2	CASSVNSGIYNEQFF	TGTGCCAGCAGCGTAAATAGCGGGATCTACAATGAGCAGTTCTTC
TRBJ1-1	13	once	TRBV7-3	-	CASRGDMNTEAFF	TGTGCCAGCAGGGGAGACATGAACACTGAAGCTTTCTTT
TRBJ2-7	14	-	TRBV7-2	-	CASSWGGSSYEQYF	TGTGCCAGCAGCTGGGGCGGAAGCTCCTACGAGCAGTACTTC
TRBJ1-6	15	-	TRBV11-2	-	CASSLGPGINSPLHF	TGTGCCAGCAGCTTAGGCCCCGGGATTAATTCACCCCTCCACTTT
TRBJ1-5	14	-	TRBV30	-	CACSRDSLDQPQHF	TGTGCCTGCTCGCGGGACTCACTAGATCAGCCCCAGCATTTT
TRBJ2-7	14	-	TRBV30	TRBD2	CAWRETSGKGEQYF	TGTGCCTGGAGAGAGACTAGCGGGAAGGGAGAGCAGTACTTC
TRBJ2-7	15	-	TRBV6-5	TRBD2	CASSYEGREGVEQYF	TGTGCCAGCAGTTACGAGGGACGGGAGGGGGTCGAGCAGTACTTC
TRBJ2-5	18	-	TRBV6-2/TRBV6-3	TRBD2	CASSYSSLRLADQETQYF	TGTGCCAGCAGTTACTCATCCCTCCGACTAGCGGACCAAGAGACCCAGTACTTC
TRBJ1-3	19	-	TRBV3-1/TRBV3-2	TRBD1	CASSQASGQSLFPGNTIYF	TGTGCCAGCAGCCAAGCATCGGGACAGTCTCTATTTCCCGGAAACACCATATATTTT
TRBJ2-3	15	-	TRBV9	-	CASSVGGGGVDTQYF	TGTGCCAGCAGCGTAGGAGGGGGGGGAGTAGATACGCAGTATTTT
TRBJ1-1	12	-	TRBV6-5	-	CASTRVGTEAFF	TGTGCCAGCACTAGGGTTGGGACTGAAGCTTTCTTT
TRBJ2-1	15	-	TRBV27	TRBD2	CASSPGTSGRNEQFF	TGTGCCAGCAGCCCCGGGACTAGCGGAAGGAATGAGCAGTTCTTC
TRBJ2-2	15	-	TRBV18	-	CASSPLSTRAGELFF	TGTGCCAGCTCACCACTCTCAACACGGGCCGGGGAGCTGTTTTTT
TRBJ2-1	17	-	TRBV7-9	TRBD1	CASSPGTRQGRYNEQFF	TGTGCCAGCAGCCCTGGTACGAGACAGGGGCGATACAATGAGCAGTTCTTC
TRBJ2-6	17	-	TRBV28	-	CASSLAGARAGANVLTF	TGTGCCAGCAGTTTGGCGGGGGCGCGGGCTGGGGCCAACGTCCTGACTTTC